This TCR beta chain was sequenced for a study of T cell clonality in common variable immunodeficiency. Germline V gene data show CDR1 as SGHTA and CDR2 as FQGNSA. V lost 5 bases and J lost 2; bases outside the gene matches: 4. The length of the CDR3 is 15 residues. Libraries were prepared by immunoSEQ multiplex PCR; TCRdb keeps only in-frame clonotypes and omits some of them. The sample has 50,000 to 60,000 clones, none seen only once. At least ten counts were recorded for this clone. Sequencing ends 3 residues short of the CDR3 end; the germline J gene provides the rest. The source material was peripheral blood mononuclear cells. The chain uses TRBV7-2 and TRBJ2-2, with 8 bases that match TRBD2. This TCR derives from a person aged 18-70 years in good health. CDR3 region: CASSRSGGNTGELFF. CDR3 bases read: TGTGCCAGCAGCCGAAGCGGGGGTAACACCGGGGAG.